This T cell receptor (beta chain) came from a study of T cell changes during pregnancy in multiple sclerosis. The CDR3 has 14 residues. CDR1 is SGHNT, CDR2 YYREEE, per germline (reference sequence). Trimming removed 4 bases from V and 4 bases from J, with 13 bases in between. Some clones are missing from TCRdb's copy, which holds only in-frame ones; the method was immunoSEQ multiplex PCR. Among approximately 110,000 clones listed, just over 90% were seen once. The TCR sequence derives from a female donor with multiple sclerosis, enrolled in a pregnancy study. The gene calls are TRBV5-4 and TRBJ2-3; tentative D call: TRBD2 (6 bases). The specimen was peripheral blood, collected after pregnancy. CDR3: CASSPGVVADTQYF. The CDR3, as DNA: TGTGCCAGCAGCCCGGGAGTCGTGGCAGATACGCAGTATTTT.